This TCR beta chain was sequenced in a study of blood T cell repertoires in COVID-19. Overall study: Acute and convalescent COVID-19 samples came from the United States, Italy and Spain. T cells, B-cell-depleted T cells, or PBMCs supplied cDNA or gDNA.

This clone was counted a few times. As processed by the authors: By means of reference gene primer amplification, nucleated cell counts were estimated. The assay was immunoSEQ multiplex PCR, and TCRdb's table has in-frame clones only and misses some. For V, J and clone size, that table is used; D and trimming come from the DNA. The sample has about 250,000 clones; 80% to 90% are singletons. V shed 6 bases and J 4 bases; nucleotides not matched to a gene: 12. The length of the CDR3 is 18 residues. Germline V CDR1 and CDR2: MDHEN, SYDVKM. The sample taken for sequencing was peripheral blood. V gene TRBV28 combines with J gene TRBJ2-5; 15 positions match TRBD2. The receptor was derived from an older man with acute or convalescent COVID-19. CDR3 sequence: CASRTPGLAGGIRETQYF. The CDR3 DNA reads TGTGCCAGCAGAACCCCGGGACTAGCGGGAGGTATACGAGAGACCCAGTACTTC.